This passage covers 28 T cell receptor beta chains from one sample sequenced in a study of lymphopenia after photon versus proton radiotherapy. The assay was immunoSEQ multiplex PCR, and TCRdb's table has in-frame clones only and misses some. The sample holds 75,000 or so clones, about 83% seen once. The sample here was peripheral blood, taken from a patient treated with proton-based radiotherapy. Source of these receptors: a man in his 60s with pancreatic cancer.

The chain combines TRBV6-5 with TRBJ1-2, with 8 bases aligning to TRBD1. CDR3 length: 14 residues. Germline trimming cut 6 bases from V and 7 bases from J; bases unmatched to any gene: 10. Germline V CDR1 and CDR2: MNHEY, SVGAGI. CDR3 bases: TGTGCCAGCAGCTTCAACAGGGGGGACGCTGGCTACACCTTC. Amino acids: CASSFNRGDAGYTF.

The chain couples TRBV11-2 to TRBJ2-1; no clear D. V shed 4 bases and J shed 7 bases, with 5 bases lying between them. This CDR3 has 11 residues. The germline CDR1 and CDR2 sequences are SGHAT and FQNNGV. CDR3 region: CASSSGNEQFF. The DNA for the CDR3 is TGTGCCAGCAGCTCCGGTAATGAGCAGTTCTTC.

V gene TRBV29-1 combines with J gene TRBJ2-5; D gene ambiguous. This CDR3 is 12 amino acids long. V lost 6 bases and J lost 5, with 13 bases in between. Germline CDR1 is SQVTM and CDR2 is ANQGSEA. CDR3 amino acids: CSVEYLGETQYF. The CDR3 nucleotides read TGCAGCGTCGAATATTTAGGGGAGACCCAGTACTTC.

In this sample, this clone turned up once. J is TRBJ2-1 and V is TRBV4-1; 12 nucleotides align to TRBD1. The CDR3 runs 16 residues. Germline trimming cut 4 bases from V and 8 bases from J; bases unmatched to any gene: 9. CDR1 is MGHRA and CDR2 is YSYEKL in the germline V gene. This CDR3 is CASSLPGQGAHDEQFF. CDR3 in DNA: TGCGCCAGCAGCCTACCGGGACAGGGGGCGCATGATGAGCAGTTCTTC.

This clone was recorded only once. This rearrangement joins TRBV7-2 to TRBJ2-1; D uncertain. CDR1 and CDR2 (germline): SGHTA, FQGNSA. This CDR3 has 14 amino acids. V was pared by 8 bases and J by 7 bases, with 18 bases between. CDR3: CASAHESAANEQFF. Written as DNA, the CDR3 is TGTGCCAGCGCCCATGAGAGCGCGGCTAATGAGCAGTTCTTC.

The rearrangement joins TRBV5-4 to TRBJ2-1; 10 nucleotides line up with TRBD2. V was clipped by 4 bases and J by 6 bases; unmatched bases: 4. CDR3 size: 14 residues. Germline CDR1 and CDR2: SGHNT and YYREEE (reference sequence). The CDR3 sequence is CASSRTSGSNEQFF. Written as DNA, the CDR3 is TGTGCCAGCAGCAGGACTAGCGGAAGCAATGAGCAGTTCTTC.

This clone was found once. The rearrangement joins TRBV5-1 to TRBJ2-1; tentatively, D is TRBD1 (6 bases). The CDR3 is 14 residues long. V was pared by 0 bases and J by 8 bases, with 12 bases between. The V gene's germline CDR1 is SGHRS and CDR2 YFSETQ. In DNA, the CDR3 is TGCGCCAGCAGCTTGGCCAGGGGCGCGTATGAGCAGTTCTTC. Protein: CASSLARGAYEQFF.

The gene calls are TRBV9 and TRBJ2-1, with 7 bases aligning to TRBD2. Unmatched junction bases numbered 3, after V lost 0 bases and J lost 9 bases. Germline assignment: CDR1 SGDLS and CDR2 YYNGEE. The CDR3 spans 13 residues. The chain's CDR3 is CASSVVGGFEQFF. CDR3 coding DNA: TGTGCCAGCAGCGTAGTGGGGGGGTTTGAGCAGTTCTTC. Filled out from reference TRBV9 and TRBJ2-1, the complete variable domain reads DSGVTQTPKHLITATGQRVTLRCSPRSGDLSVYWYQQSLDQGLQFLIQYYNGEERAKGNILERFSAQQFPDLHSELNLSSLELGDSALYFCASSVVGGFEQFFGPGTRLTVL.

This chain connects TRBV7-2 to TRBJ2-7, with 9 positions matching TRBD2. CDR1 is SGHTA, CDR2 FQGNSA, per germline. V was clipped by 2 bases and J by 6 bases; unmatched bases: 8. CDR3 size: 15 residues. The chain's CDR3 is CASSLPRGRAFEQYF. The CDR3 bases are TGTGCCAGCAGCTTACCCCGCGGGAGGGCTTTCGAGCAGTACTTC.

The rearrangement joins TRBV27 to TRBJ2-1; 9 bases map to TRBD2. The CDR3 has 15 amino acids. The germline V gene encodes CDR1 MNHEY and CDR2 SMNVEV (reference sequence). Germline trimming cut 5 bases from V and 6 bases from J; bases unmatched to any gene: 8. CDR3 sequence reads: CASSPLAGWANEQFF. In nucleotides, the CDR3 is TGTGCCAGCAGTCCGCTAGCGGGATGGGCCAATGAGCAGTTCTTC.

CDR3 loop: CASSLWIAGALNEQFF. The CDR3 DNA is TGTGCCAGCAGCTTATGGATTGCGGGAGCTCTCAATGAGCAGTTCTTC. The chain has TRBV7-8 and TRBJ2-1, with TRBD2 matching over 7 bases. V lost 2 bases, J lost 6 bases, and 10 bases stayed unmatched. CDR1 is SGHVS and CDR2 is FQNEAQ in the germline V gene. CDR3 length equals 16 residues.

This chain uses TRBV7-9 with TRBJ2-4, with D perhaps TRBD1 (6 bases). Germline loops: CDR1 SEHNR, CDR2 FQNEAQ (reference sequence). This CDR3 has 15 residues. Trimming removed 4 bases from V and 7 bases from J, with 17 bases in between. This chain's CDR3 is CASSSPRDKGNIQYF. In nucleotides, the CDR3 is TGTGCCAGCAGCTCTCCCCGGGACAAGGGCAACATTCAGTACTTC.

The chain couples TRBV7-8 to TRBJ2-7; 9 bases match TRBD2. The germline gives CDR1 SGHVS, CDR2 FQNEAQ. Germline trimming cut 5 bases from V and 6 bases from J; bases unmatched to any gene: 11. The CDR3 spans 15 residues. The CDR3: CASSRPLREGPEQYF. The CDR3 DNA reads as TGTGCCAGCAGCCGACCCTTGCGGGAGGGCCCCGAGCAGTACTTC. Full variable domain (rest looked up from reference TRBV7-8 and TRBJ2-7): GAGVSQSPRYKVAKRGQDVALRCDPISGHVSLFWYQQALGQGPEFLTYFQNEAQLDKSGLPSDRFFAERPEGSVSTLKIQRTQQEDSAVYLCASSRPLREGPEQYFGPGTRLTVT.

CDR3 region: CASSERRAADTQYF. Written as DNA, the CDR3 is TGTGCCAGCAGTGAAAGGAGGGCTGCAGATACGCAGTATTTT. This chain links TRBV2 with TRBJ2-3; D perhaps matches TRBD2 (6 bases). Germline loops: CDR1 SNHLY, CDR2 FYNNEI. This CDR3 spans 14 amino acids. Trimming pared 2 bases from V and 4 bases from J, leaving 10 bases between.

The genes are TRBV7-2 and TRBJ1-3; 8 bases match TRBD1. Germline CDR1 and CDR2: SGHTA and FQGNSA. With 3 bases clipped from V and 0 bases from J, the junction kept 4 bases outside the gene matches. CDR3 length: 16 residues. In DNA form, the CDR3 reads TGTGCCAGCAGCTTCTCAGACAGGGGCTCTGGAAACACCATATATTTT. Protein sequence: CASSFSDRGSGNTIYF.

The chain has TRBV5-4 and TRBJ1-2; TRBD1 matches 10 bases. CDR1 and CDR2 from the germline V gene are SGHNT and YYREEE (reference sequence). This CDR3 has 14 amino acids. Germline trimming cut 2 bases from V and 7 bases from J; bases unmatched to any gene: 5. In DNA form, the CDR3 reads TGTGCCAGCAGCTTAGGACAGGGGGTCTTTGGCTACACCTTC. Its translation: CASSLGQGVFGYTF.

This clone was counted a few times. The chain couples TRBV11-2 to TRBJ1-2, with D perhaps TRBD1 (5 bases). The CDR3 sequence is 12 residues long. CDR1 is SGHAT, CDR2 FQNNGV, per germline. V gave up 3 bases and J gave up 4 bases, with 6 bases separating them. The chain's CDR3 is CASSFGGYGYTF. The CDR3 DNA follows: TGTGCCAGCAGCTTCGGGGGCTATGGCTACACCTTC.

The rearrangement joins TRBV30 to TRBJ1-3; D is perhaps TRBD1 (6 bases). Germline V gives CDR1 GTSNPN, CDR2 SVGIG (reference sequence). V lost 7 bases to trimming and J lost 3 bases, with 16 bases between them. The CDR3 is 14 amino acids. The CDR3 is CALDVAGVGNTIYF. DNA for the CDR3: TGTGCCTTGGACGTGGCAGGGGTTGGAAACACCATATATTTT.

Turning to this clone: Other DNA sequences in this sample translate to the same CDR3. V gene TRBV15 combines with J gene TRBJ1-3; a possible D gene is TRBD1 (5 bases). CDR1 is LNHNV, CDR2 YYDKDF, per germline (reference sequence). CDR3 length: 15 residues. V dropped 0 bases and J dropped 0 bases, with 6 bases sitting between them. DNA of the CDR3: TGTGCCACCAGCAGAGATGGGGGCTCTGGAAACACCATATATTTT. It translates to CATSRDGGSGNTIYF.

V usage is TRBV7-9 and J usage is TRBJ2-1, with TRBD2 matching 12 bases. CDR1 is SEHNR and CDR2 is FQNEAQ in the germline V gene (reference sequence). V lost 1 base, J lost 5 bases, and 0 bases stayed unmatched. This CDR3 region has 15 residues. The CDR3 reads CASSLGTSGNNEQFF. CDR3 DNA: TGTGCCAGCAGCTTAGGGACTAGCGGGAACAATGAGCAGTTCTTC.

Points on this clone: Other DNA sequences of this sample code for an identical CDR3. The CDR3 DNA sequence: TGTGCCAGCAGCTCACGCGGACCTTCTGGAAACACCATATATTTT. It translates to CASSSRGPSGNTIYF. The chain recombines TRBV28 with TRBJ1-3; D unclear. This CDR3 region has 15 residues. Looked up from germline, CDR1 is MDHEN and CDR2 is SYDVKM. V was cut by 6 bases and J by 1 base, with 13 bases left in between.

This chain links TRBV18 with TRBJ2-7, with a tentative D call TRBD1 (6 bases). Germline V gene data show CDR1 as KGHSH and CDR2 as LQKENI. CDR3 length equals 18 residues. Trimming took 3 bases from V and 2 from J, leaving 23 bases between them. The CDR3 spells CASSPGPGHVAFTYEQYF. CDR3 sequence (DNA): TGTGCCAGCTCACCTGGGCCGGGACATGTGGCCTTTACCTACGAGCAGTACTTC.

V and J are TRBV30 and TRBJ2-2; D is possibly TRBD1 (6 bases). The CDR3 has 13 amino acids. Trimming removed 3 bases from V and 6 bases from J, with 11 bases in between. The germline CDR1 and CDR2 sequences are GTSNPN and SVGIG (reference sequence). The CDR3 sequence: CAWRGAGAGELFF. DNA for the CDR3: TGTGCCTGGAGGGGGGCCGGGGCCGGGGAGCTGTTTTTT.

J is TRBJ2-1 and V is TRBV23-1, with TRBD2 matching 12 bases. TRBV23-1 is given ORF status, its function remaining uncertain. The CDR3 runs to 19 residues. V was pared by 3 bases and J by 0 bases, with 9 bases of the junction left unmatched. CDR3 DNA: TGCGCCAGCAGTCACCCTCGGACTAGCGGGGAAAGCTCCTACAATGAGCAGTTCTTC. It specifies CASSHPRTSGESSYNEQFF.

This rearrangement joins TRBV9 to TRBJ2-2; 7 positions agree with TRBD1. V shed 4 bases and J 0 bases; nucleotides not matched to a gene: 3. CDR1 and CDR2 from the germline V gene are SGDLS and YYNGEE. There are 15 residues in the CDR3. The CDR3 here is CASSPQGANTGELFF. The DNA for the CDR3 is TGTGCCAGCAGCCCCCAGGGGGCGAACACCGGGGAGCTGTTTTTT.

The chain recombines TRBV6-5 with TRBJ1-2; a weak D match, TRBD1 (5 bases). The germline V and J ends were trimmed by 8 bases and 0 bases, with 13 bases remaining between them. The length of the CDR3 is 14 residues. Germline lookup yields CDR1 MNHEY and CDR2 SVGAGI. Here the CDR3 reads CASGRDAANYGYTF. The CDR3 DNA reads as TGTGCCAGCGGCAGGGACGCAGCTAACTATGGCTACACCTTC.

The V call is TRBV11-2, the J call TRBJ2-5; no definite D call. Germline V lookup: CDR1 SGHAT, CDR2 FQNNGV. The CDR3 sequence is 11 residues long. V was shortened by 1 base and J by 4 bases, with 1 base between the two germline ends. As DNA, the CDR3 is TGTGCCAGCAGCTTAGTAGAGACCCAGTACTTC. As protein: CASSLVETQYF.

The chain combines TRBV11-3 with TRBJ2-2, with 8 nucleotides matching TRBD1. The germline V gene has CDR1 SGHNT and CDR2 YENEEA. The V segment lost 6 bases and the J segment 4 bases; nucleotides outside the gene matches: 4. CDR3 length equals 14 residues. The DNA for the CDR3 is TGTGCCAGCAGGGAACAGGGGGGCACCGGGGAGCTGTTTTTT. Its protein product is CASREQGGTGELFF.